Presented here are 20 T cell receptor beta chains from one specimen sequenced in a study of naive and memory T cell subsets. Four PCR rounds used nested alpha and beta constant region primers plus the SP2 primer. TCRdb redid the calling of the 5' RACE reads with MiXCR, one entry per CDR3 protein. The sample lists about 62,000 distinct CDR3 sequences, less than 10% occurring once. A UMI-containing oligonucleotide was joined by 3' ligation to the TCR cDNA template. The receptor set was obtained from a female donor in good health.

This clonotype was observed at least ten times. The chain combines TRBV12-3 or TRBV12-4 with TRBJ2-5; TRBD2 is a possible D gene (7 bases). Deletions cut 5 bases from V and 4 bases from J, with 17 bases between. The CDR3 consists of 15 residues. Here the CDR3 reads CASSATRGAPETQYF. CDR3 DNA: TGTGCCAGCAGTGCTACTCGGGGGGCCCCAGAGACCCAGTACTTC.

Ten or more counts support this clonotype. This chain joins TRBV6-5 and TRBJ1-1; D gene ambiguous. The V and J ends lost 4 bases and 1 base respectively, with 7 bases between them. The V gene's germline CDR1 is MNHEY and CDR2 SVGAGI. The CDR3 is made up of 13 amino acids. The CDR3 bases are TGTGCCAGCAGTTTCCAGAAGAACACTGAAGCTTTCTTT. Translation gives CASSFQKNTEAFF.

In this sample, this clonotype turned up a few times. V gene TRBV2 combines with J gene TRBJ1-3; D possibly corresponds to TRBD1 (6 bases). Trimming cost V 5 bases and J 4 bases, with 9 bases left between them. This CDR3 contains 13 residues. Germline assignment: CDR1 SNHLY and CDR2 FYNNEI. The CDR3 loop is CASSFDRGNTIYF. In DNA form, the CDR3 reads TGTGCCAGCAGTTTTGACAGGGGAAACACCATATATTTT.

The table lists this clonotype with many counts. The V call is TRBV27, the J call TRBJ2-5; TRBD1 matches at 8 bases. The junction had 4 bases not matched to a gene; V was cut back by 3 bases and J by 4 bases. The germline V gene has CDR1 MNHEY and CDR2 SMNVEV (reference sequence). This CDR3 contains 14 residues. CDR3 nucleotides: TGTGCCAGCAGTTTCCAGGGGGCTACAGAGACCCAGTACTTC. It yields the protein CASSFQGATETQYF.

The chain is built from TRBV27 and TRBJ2-2, with TRBD2 identical over 13 bases. In germline, CDR1 is MNHEY, CDR2 SMNVEV (reference sequence). V was clipped by 6 bases and J by 4 bases; unmatched bases: 11. This CDR3 is built from 18 residues. CDR3 sequence (DNA): TGTGCCAGCAGCCCTGGTGGACTAGCGGGAGTTGTCACCGGGGAGCTGTTTTTT. It is translated as CASSPGGLAGVVTGELFF.

This clonotype was observed at least ten times. The chain recombines TRBV6-2 or TRBV6-3 with TRBJ1-5; 8 bases map to TRBD1. CDR3 length: 16 residues. V lost 3 bases, J lost 0 bases, and 4 bases stayed unmatched. Germline assignment: CDR1 MNHEY and CDR2 SVGEGT. DNA of the CDR3: TGTGCCAGCAGTTATTGGACAGGGAATAGCAATCAGCCCCAGCATTTT. This translates into CASSYWTGNSNQPQHF.

This clonotype was found many times. The chain couples TRBV12-3 or TRBV12-4 to TRBJ1-1; no definite D call. V was cut by 2 bases and J by 2 bases, with 6 bases left in between. The CDR3 is made up of 13 amino acids. The CDR3 bases are TGTGCCAGCAGTTTATTCTCTAACACTGAAGCTTTCTTT. Protein sequence: CASSLFSNTEAFF.

This chain uses TRBV6-5 with TRBJ2-7; D remains ambiguous. The V end lost 4 bases, the J end lost 6 bases, and 7 bases lay between the germline ends. The germline gives CDR1 MNHEY, CDR2 SVGAGI. The CDR3 length is 11 residues. For the CDR3, the DNA is TGTGCCAGCAGTTCCGTCGGCGAGCAGTACTTC. It translates to CASSSVGEQYF.

This clonotype was recorded many times. The V gene is TRBV29-1, the J gene TRBJ1-5; the D gene is possibly TRBD1 (5 bases). V was cut by 7 bases and J by 2 bases, with 12 bases left in between. CDR3 length equals 13 residues. Germline values: CDR1 SQVTM, CDR2 ANQGSEA. CDR3 in amino acids: CSAKRGGNQPQHF. The CDR3 DNA reads TGCAGCGCCAAAAGGGGAGGCAATCAGCCCCAGCATTTT.

This clonotype was detected ten times or more. This sequence joins TRBV7-8 and TRBJ1-4; tentatively, D is TRBD1 (5 bases). Germline CDR1 SGHVS, CDR2 FQNEAQ. V gave up 0 bases and J gave up 8 bases, with 16 bases separating them. This CDR3 has 16 amino acids. The CDR3 region is CASSLARARDEEKLFF. CDR3 nucleotide sequence: TGTGCCAGCAGCTTAGCGCGGGCCAGGGATGAGGAAAAACTGTTTTTT.

This clonotype was picked up many times. The chain carries TRBV6-6 and TRBJ1-1; D is perhaps TRBD1 (5 bases). Trimming took off 4 bases at V and 0 bases at J, with 15 bases between the two ends. Per the germline V gene, CDR1 is MNHNY and CDR2 is SVGAGI (reference sequence). The CDR3 is made up of 16 amino acids. The CDR3, as DNA: TGTGCCAGCAGTTTCGGAGGGGTTGGGATGAACACTGAAGCTTTCTTT. Translating gives CASSFGGVGMNTEAFF.

This chain joins TRBV20-1 and TRBJ2-1; 8 bases fit TRBD2. This CDR3 contains 17 residues. Germline loops: CDR1 DFQATT, CDR2 SNEGSKA (reference sequence). After removal of 2 bases from V and 1 base from J, the junction contained 10 bases not matched to a gene. The CDR3 DNA reads TGCAGTGCTAGACCCAGCGGGAGAATTTATTCCTACAATGAGCAGTTCTTC. It specifies CSARPSGRIYSYNEQFF.

The genes are TRBV5-1 and TRBJ1-5, with 9 bases fitting TRBD1. CDR3 length: 15 residues. Trimming at V came to 0 bases and at J to 4 bases, leaving 2 bases not matched to a gene. Germline CDR1 SGHRS, CDR2 YFSETQ. CDR3 region: CASSLAGQGNQPQHF. The CDR3 DNA follows: TGCGCCAGCAGCTTGGCGGGACAGGGAAATCAGCCCCAGCATTTT.

This clonotype showed up just a few times. This chain joins TRBV4-2 and TRBJ2-4; D not resolved. Germline assignment: CDR1 LGHNA and CDR2 YNFKEQ. The CDR3 length is 20 residues. The V end lost 0 bases, the J end lost 0 bases, and 21 bases lay between the germline ends. The CDR3 DNA follows: TGTGCCAGCAGCCAAGATCGGGTGGAGTCCCTTCTTTTAGCCAAAAACATTCAGTACTTC. Translated: CASSQDRVESLLLAKNIQYF.

This clonotype was seen ten or more times. The V call is TRBV12-3 or TRBV12-4, the J call TRBJ1-5; D might be TRBD1 (6 bases). Trimming removed 5 bases at V and 7 bases at J, with 15 bases between. CDR3 length equals 14 residues. CDR3 sequence reads: CASSPHRDGQPQHF. The CDR3 DNA is TGTGCCAGCAGTCCCCACAGGGACGGCCAGCCCCAGCATTTT.

This clonotype was recorded many times. CDR3 sequence (DNA): TGCAGTGCTTGGGACGGTGTTCGGGCAGCCCAGCATTTT. Translating it yields CSAWDGVRAAQHF. The V and J genes are TRBV20-1 and TRBJ1-5; the D gene is possibly TRBD1 (5 bases). From germline, CDR1 is DFQATT and CDR2 SNEGSKA (reference sequence). The CDR3 has 13 amino acids. The V and J ends lost 5 bases and 11 bases respectively, with 19 bases between them.

The genes are TRBV5-1 and TRBJ2-3; 9 bases align to TRBD2. Germline V gives CDR1 SGHRS, CDR2 YFSETQ. The CDR3 runs 15 residues. V lost 0 bases to trimming and J lost 5 bases; unmatched junction nucleotides: 4. This CDR3 is CASSLARGRGDTQYF. The CDR3 coding sequence is TGCGCCAGCAGCTTGGCTCGCGGGAGGGGAGATACGCAGTATTTT.

The sample holds many counts of this clonotype. J is TRBJ1-5 and V is TRBV18; tentatively, D is TRBD1 (5 bases). The length of the CDR3 is 13 residues. Germline lookup yields CDR1 KGHSH and CDR2 LQKENI. The V end was cut by 3 bases, the J end by 7 bases, with 10 bases between. CDR3 sequence reads: CASSPGGWQPQHF. CDR3 DNA sequence: TGTGCCAGCTCACCCGGGGGTTGGCAGCCCCAGCATTTT.

This clonotype has ten or more counts. The J gene is TRBJ2-7, the V gene TRBV12-3 or TRBV12-4; D possibly corresponds to TRBD1 (6 bases). V lost 8 bases, J lost 2 bases, and 13 bases lay in between. This CDR3 is built from 13 residues. In DNA form, the CDR3 reads TGTGCCAGCGGAAGACAGGAGACCTACGAGCAGTACTTC. Translation: CASGRQETYEQYF.

This clonotype was counted at least ten times. The chain uses TRBV7-3 and TRBJ2-2; 15 bases line up with TRBD2. CDR3 length: 20 amino acids. V lost 1 base and J lost 2; bases outside the gene matches: 8. CDR1 and CDR2 from the germline V gene are SGHTA and FQGTGA. CDR3 in DNA: TGTGCCAGCAGCTTAATCCCGGGACTAGCGGGGGGCCGAAACACCGGGGAGCTGTTTTTT. It encodes CASSLIPGLAGGRNTGELFF.